A single sample is the source of the 18 T cell receptor beta chains below, sequenced in a study of CD8 T cells in Susac syndrome (dated by TCRdb to the late 2010s). The library came from the immunoSEQ multiplex PCR assay. RNA was extracted using the RNeasy kit, and roughly 0.5 to 1 ug of the RNA was reverse transcribed with random hexamers. The raw public reads went through TCRdb reprocessing: fastp at Q25, MiXCR clone calling, in-frame beta chains kept. Rows merge per CDR3 protein into single entries with the most common DNA and genes. Across this sample there are more than 95,000 distinct CDR3 sequences, with about 95% seen only once. The top ten clonotypes cover about 0.2% of the sample. The sequenced sample consisted of CD8+ T cells from PBMCs. Receptor source: a human donor with Susac syndrome.

The CDR3 coding sequence is TGTGCCAGCAGTGACTCAGGGGGTAGCACTGAAGCTTTCTTT. It codes for CASSDSGGSTEAFF. This chain connects TRBV6-4 to TRBJ1-1, with a weak D call TRBD1 (6 bases). The CDR3 is 14 residues long. Per germline, CDR1 MRHNA and CDR2 SNTAGT. V shed 0 bases and J shed 4 bases, with 9 bases lying between them.

This chain uses TRBV27 with TRBJ2-5, with 8 nucleotides matching TRBD1. With 4 bases clipped from V and 4 bases from J, the junction kept 5 bases outside the gene matches. This CDR3 spans 14 amino acids. Germline CDR1 and CDR2: MNHEY and SMNVEV (reference sequence). The CDR3 spells CASSSQGGIETQYF. The CDR3 DNA reads as TGTGCCAGCAGTTCACAGGGGGGAATAGAGACCCAGTACTTC.

J is TRBJ2-7 and V is TRBV9; the match to TRBD2 covers 9 bases. Germline V gene data show CDR1 as SGDLS and CDR2 as YYNGEE. The CDR3 is 15 amino acids. The J segment lost 2 bases and the V segment lost 3 bases, leaving 6 bases of the junction unmatched. CDR3 region: CASSATSGATYEQYF. As DNA, the CDR3 is TGTGCCAGCAGCGCGACTAGCGGAGCGACCTACGAGCAGTACTTC.

Here the CDR3 reads CASSFGGENEAFF. CDR3 bases: TGTGCCAGCAGCTTCGGGGGGGAGAATGAAGCTTTCTTT. V and J are TRBV7-9 and TRBJ1-1, with a tentative D call TRBD1 (5 bases). V was cut by 3 bases and J by 7 bases, with 12 bases left in between. The CDR3 loop spans 13 amino acids. Germline V CDR1 and CDR2: SEHNR, FQNEAQ (reference sequence). The whole variable domain, remainder taken from reference TRBV7-9 and TRBJ1-1, is DTGVSQNPRHKITKRGQNVTFRCDPISEHNRLYWYRQTLGQGPEFLTYFQNEAQLEKSRLLSDRFSAERPKGSFSTLEIQRTEQGDSAMYLCASSFGGENEAFFGQGTRLTVV.

The chain has TRBV28 and TRBJ1-1; D unclear. The CDR3 loop spans 12 amino acids. The V gene's germline CDR1 is MDHEN and CDR2 SYDVKM. Trimming removed 4 bases from V and 10 bases from J, with 13 bases in between. The CDR3 region has the DNA TGTGCCAGCAGTTCCCCTCGACCCGGAGCTTTCTTT. Protein product: CASSSPRPGAFF.

The V gene is TRBV5-5, the J gene TRBJ2-5; D might be TRBD1 or TRBD2, each matching 5 bases. This CDR3 comprises 13 residues. Looked up from germline, CDR1 is SGHKS and CDR2 is YYEKEE (reference sequence). V was pared by 2 bases and J by 5 bases, with 10 bases between. CDR3 protein: CASSFGTLETQYF. The CDR3 bases are TGTGCCAGCAGCTTCGGGACGCTGGAGACCCAGTACTTC.

J is TRBJ2-3 and V is TRBV7-3; the D is unclear. The CDR3 consists of 14 residues. V dropped 1 base and J dropped 0 bases, with 5 bases sitting between them. Germline CDR1 and CDR2: SGHTA and FQGTGA. The CDR3 loop reads CASSLSASTDTQYF. CDR3 sequence (DNA): TGTGCCAGCAGCTTAAGCGCGAGCACAGATACGCAGTATTTT.

V usage is TRBV12-3 or TRBV12-4 and J usage is TRBJ2-6; D call uncertain. Trimming took off 1 base at V and 0 bases at J, with 7 bases between the two ends. CDR3 size: 16 residues. CDR3 nucleotides: TGTGCCAGCAGTTTAGATCCTGGCTCTGGGGCCAACGTCCTGACTTTC. Amino acid sequence: CASSLDPGSGANVLTF.

This sequence joins TRBV7-8 and TRBJ1-1; D call uncertain. The CDR3 covers 15 residues. Between the trimmed V and J ends, which lost 1 base and 0 bases, there was a span of 9 bases. Germline V gene sequence: CDR1 SGHVS, CDR2 FQNEAQ. CDR3 in amino acids: CASSLGVGLNTEAFF. The CDR3, as DNA: TGTGCCAGCAGCTTAGGTGTTGGACTGAACACTGAAGCTTTCTTT.

This rearrangement joins TRBV28 to TRBJ1-1; no reliable D call. The CDR3 is made up of 12 amino acids. Germline CDR1 MDHEN, CDR2 SYDVKM. V lost 7 bases, J lost 5 bases, and 11 bases lay in between. CDR3 residues: CASTPSGTEAFF. The CDR3 DNA reads as TGTGCCAGCACCCCGTCAGGTACTGAAGCTTTCTTT.

The chain carries TRBV27 and TRBJ2-6; D gene unclear. Germline lookup yields CDR1 MNHEY and CDR2 SMNVEV (reference sequence). The CDR3 has 13 amino acids. Trimming took off 2 bases at V and 4 bases at J, with 3 bases between the two ends. In nucleotides, the CDR3 is TGTGCCAGCAGTTTAAGGGGGGCCAACGTCCTGACTTTC. The encoded protein is CASSLRGANVLTF.

CDR3: CASSLEAGITGANVLTF. The CDR3 nucleotides read TGTGCCAGCAGCTTGGAAGCGGGGATTACTGGGGCCAACGTCCTGACTTTC. The J gene is TRBJ2-6, the V gene TRBV5-4; 7 nucleotides agree with TRBD2. There are 17 residues in the CDR3. Unmatched junction bases numbered 5, after V lost 0 bases and J lost 2 bases. Germline V CDR1 and CDR2: SGHNT, YYREEE (reference sequence).

This clonotype was picked up one time. This chain joins TRBV5-6 and TRBJ1-2, with TRBD1 as a possible D gene (5 bases). The CDR3 is 15 amino acids. V gave up 6 bases and J gave up 2 bases, with 17 bases separating them. Germline lookup yields CDR1 SGHDT and CDR2 YYEEEE. The CDR3 DNA sequence: TGTGCCAGCACCGTCGCAGGGAACCTCAACTATGGCTACACCTTC. This translates into CASTVAGNLNYGYTF.

This sequence joins TRBV20-1 and TRBJ2-1; no reliable D call. V was clipped by 4 bases and J by 0 bases, with 13 bases between them. The V gene's germline CDR1 is DFQATT and CDR2 SNEGSKA (reference sequence). CDR3 length equals 15 residues. CDR3 sequence (DNA): TGCAGTGCTAAAGAGGAATTCAGCTCCTACAATGAGCAGTTCTTC. Protein: CSAKEEFSSYNEQFF.

The chain joins TRBV30 to TRBJ2-7; D is uncertain. Deletions cut 0 bases from V and 6 bases from J, with 6 bases between. The CDR3 covers 11 residues. CDR1 is GTSNPN, CDR2 SVGIG, per germline (reference sequence). The CDR3 coding sequence is TGTGCCTGGAGTGTACCGGGCGAGCAGTACTTC. As protein: CAWSVPGEQYF. The variable domain in full, completed from reference TRBV30 and TRBJ2-7, reads SQTIHQWPATLVQPVGSPLSLECTVEGTSNPNLYWYRQAAGRGLQLLFYSVGIGQISSEVPQNLSASRPQDRQFILSSKKLLLSDSGFYLCAWSVPGEQYFGPGTRLTVT.

The chain is built from TRBV19 and TRBJ1-5; tentatively, D is TRBD1 (5 bases). This CDR3 is 13 amino acids long. With 9 bases removed from V and 0 bases from J, the gap between germline ends came to 9 bases. CDR1 and CDR2 (germline): LNHDA, SQIVND (reference sequence). CDR3 bases: TGTGCCAGCTCCAGGGCTAGCAATCAGCCCCAGCATTTT. Protein sequence: CASSRASNQPQHF.

This chain joins TRBV7-9 and TRBJ2-7; D remains ambiguous. The V end lost 8 bases, the J end lost 2 bases, and 10 bases lay between the germline ends. The V gene's germline CDR1 is SEHNR and CDR2 FQNEAQ (reference sequence). CDR3 length: 12 residues. This CDR3 is CASGTQTYEQYF. CDR3 bases: TGTGCCAGCGGAACTCAGACCTACGAGCAGTACTTC. The full variable domain, completed using reference TRBV7-9 and TRBJ2-7, is DTGVSQNPRHKITKRGQNVTFRCDPISEHNRLYWYRQTLGQGPEFLTYFQNEAQLEKSRLLSDRFSAERPKGSFSTLEIQRTEQGDSAMYLCASGTQTYEQYFGPGTRLTVT.

The rearrangement joins TRBV4-2 to TRBJ2-5; D is possibly TRBD1 (6 bases). V lost 3 bases and J 0 bases, leaving 11 bases between the germline ends. Germline values: CDR1 LGHNA, CDR2 YNFKEQ. This CDR3 is built from 15 residues. The CDR3 DNA sequence: TGTGCCAGCAGCCACCAGACAGGAGACCAAGAGACCCAGTACTTC. Its translation: CASSHQTGDQETQYF.